The TCR beta chain under discussion was sequenced for a study of blood T cell repertoires in COVID-19. Whole-study context: COVID-19 samples from acute and convalescent phases originated in the United States, Italy and Spain. Nucleic acid was either cDNA or gDNA, and it came from T cells, B-cell-depleted T cells, or PBMCs.

Authors' analysis steps: Estimation of nucleated cell counts relied on the amplification of reference gene primers. TCRdb's copy holds only in-frame clones and misses some; the assay was immunoSEQ multiplex PCR. For V, J and clone size, that table is used; D and trimming come from the DNA. Of approximately 310,000 clones detected, around 84% appear once; the ten largest clones hold around 1.9%. Participants were placed into cohorts based on the clinical history they reported. Trimming stripped 2 bases from V and 9 bases from J, with 14 bases between. CDR3 length equals 13 residues. Looked up from germline, CDR1 is MDHEN and CDR2 is SYDVKM.

The sequencing input was PBMCs or T cells enriched from blood (not recorded which). The V call is TRBV28, the J call TRBJ2-7; perhaps TRBD1 as D (6 bases). The origin of this receptor is a woman aged 25 to 39 who had been exposed to COVID-19. CDR3 bases: TGTGCCAGCAGTTTAATCGCAGGGGCCTTGCAGTACTTC. The encoded protein is CASSLIAGALQYF. Combining the CDR3 with reference TRBV28 and TRBJ2-7 gives the whole variable domain DVKVTQSSRYLVKRTGEKVFLECVQDMDHENMFWYRQDPGLGLRLIYFSYDVKMKEKGDIPEGYSVSREKKERFSLILESASTNQTSMYLCASSLIAGALQYFGPGTRLTVT.